This T cell receptor beta chain is from a study of blood T cell repertoires in COVID-19. Study-level background: There were acute and convalescent COVID-19 samples, and they came from the United States, Italy and Spain. From T cells, B-cell-depleted T cells, or PBMCs came the material, which was cDNA or gDNA.

The table came from immunoSEQ multiplex PCR; TCRdb's copy has only in-frame clones and leaves some out. The sample includes around 220,000 clones, 70% to 90% seen only once; the top ten take around 15%. The length of the CDR3 is 16 residues. V was clipped by 7 bases and J by 3 bases, with 19 bases between them. The V gene's germline CDR1 is SGHTA and CDR2 FQGNSA. Those enrolled, adults aged roughly 18 to 95 years, came from around 25 US areas. Participant reports of clinical history set cohort assignment. Sequenced sample: PBMCs or T cells enriched from blood (not recorded which). This clonotype originated in a woman aged 45-59 years with acute COVID-19. The rearrangement uses TRBV7-2 and TRBJ2-1; maybe TRBD1 (6 bases). The CDR3 DNA is TGTGCCAGCACCTCCATCCGGGACATATACTACAATGAGCAGTTCTTC. The encoded protein is CASTSIRDIYYNEQFF.